These 25 T cell receptor beta chains originate from one sample sequenced in a study of T cell responses to AZD1222 COVID-19 vaccine. Using immunoSEQ multiplex PCR, the repertoire was profiled, and TCRdb retains in-frame clones only, with some absent. The data show 210,000 or so clones, 85% to 95% seen once. Material: peripheral blood, obtained on day 0 of MenACWY control vaccination. Receptors originate from an adult in good health.

This clone was counted only a few times. The genes are TRBV5-5 and TRBJ1-6; D is undetermined. Per germline, CDR1 SGHKS and CDR2 YYEKEE (reference sequence). Trimming removed 0 bases at V and 7 bases at J, with 14 bases between. CDR3 length equals 16 residues. The CDR3 nucleotides read TGTGCCAGCAGCTTGGTGGCGGCAGTGAGAAATTCACCCCTCCACTTT. Its protein is CASSLVAAVRNSPLHF. Full variable domain (outside the CDR3, taken from reference TRBV5-5 and TRBJ1-6): DAGVTQSPTHLIKTRGQQVTLRCSPISGHKSVSWYQQVLGQGPQFIFQYYEKEERGRGNFPDRFSARQFPNYSSELNVNALLLGDSALYLCASSLVAAVRNSPLHFGNGTRLTVT.

The chain employs TRBV3-1 (or the pseudogene TRBV3-2) and TRBJ1-6; no firm D call. Trimming took 4 bases from V and 2 from J, leaving 18 bases between them. CDR1 is LGHDT and CDR2 is YNNKEL in the germline V gene (reference sequence). This CDR3 region has 18 residues. In DNA, the CDR3 is TGTGCCAGCAGCCGAGGATCCTCGGGGATGGCCTATAATTCACCCCTCCACTTT. This codes for CASSRGSSGMAYNSPLHF.

The chain has TRBV14 and TRBJ2-4, with TRBD1 identical over 8 bases. Germline lookup yields CDR1 SGHDN and CDR2 FVKESK. CDR3 size: 15 residues. The trim removed 5 bases at V and 1 base at J, leaving 4 bases unmatched. DNA of the CDR3: TGTGCCAGCAGCGGACAGGGATCGGCCAAAAACATTCAGTACTTC. It encodes CASSGQGSAKNIQYF.

V gene TRBV29-1 combines with J gene TRBJ1-1, with a tentative D call TRBD1 (6 bases). The germline CDR1 and CDR2 sequences are SQVTM and ANQGSEA. The ends were cut back, 3 bases at V and 8 bases at J, with 10 bases in the middle. The CDR3 spans 11 residues. The CDR3 DNA follows: TGCAGCGTTGACAGGGGTGGAGAAGCTTTCTTT. This translates into CSVDRGGEAFF. The variable domain in full, with the rest retrieved from reference TRBV29-1 and TRBJ1-1, is SAVISQKPSRDICQRGTSLTIQCQVDSQVTMMFWYRQQPGQSLTLIATANQGSEATYESGFVIDKFPISRPNLTFSTLTVSNMSPEDSSIYLCSVDRGGEAFFGQGTRLTVV.

CDR3 nucleotides: TGTGCCAGCAGCCCTACTAGCGGGGGAGAGACCCAGTACTTC. Residues: CASSPTSGGETQYF. The gene calls are TRBV7-2 and TRBJ2-5; 11 bases are a match to TRBD2. CDR1 is SGHTA and CDR2 is FQGNSA in the germline V gene. CDR3 size: 14 residues. Trimming removed 5 bases from V and 4 bases from J; junction bases left unmatched: 3. The variable domain in full, completed from reference TRBV7-2 and TRBJ2-5, reads GAGVSQSPSNKVTEKGKDVELRCDPISGHTALYWYRQSLGQGLEFLIYFQGNSAPDKSGLPSDRFSAERTGGSVSTLTIQRTQQEDSAVYLCASSPTSGGETQYFGPGTRLLVL.

J is TRBJ1-1 and V is TRBV4-1; no reliable D call. Germline loops: CDR1 MGHRA, CDR2 YSYEKL. The CDR3 spans 13 residues. Trimming removed 8 bases at V and 0 bases at J, with 10 bases between. The CDR3 reads CASGPGLNTEAFF. In DNA form, the CDR3 reads TGCGCCAGCGGGCCAGGTTTGAACACTGAAGCTTTCTTT.

The CDR3 region is CASSLVAGGNTEAFF. As DNA, the CDR3 is TGCGCCAGCAGCTTGGTCGCAGGGGGCAATACTGAAGCTTTCTTT. The rearrangement links TRBV5-1 to TRBJ1-1; 8 bases agree with TRBD1. This CDR3 comprises 15 residues. After removal of 0 bases from V and 5 bases from J, the junction contained 6 bases not matched to a gene. CDR1 is SGHRS and CDR2 is YFSETQ in the germline V gene. Full variable domain (missing parts from reference TRBV5-1 and TRBJ1-1): KAGVTQTPRYLIKTRGQQVTLSCSPISGHRSVSWYQQTPGQGLQFLFEYFSETQRNKGNFPGRFSGRQFSNSRSEMNVSTLELGDSALYLCASSLVAGGNTEAFFGQGTRLTVV.

The V and J genes are TRBV5-4 and TRBJ2-4; 7 bases fit TRBD1. Germline lookup yields CDR1 SGHNT and CDR2 YYREEE (reference sequence). The CDR3 length is 14 residues. V lost 5 bases to trimming and J lost 4 bases; unmatched junction nucleotides: 6. The CDR3, as DNA: TGTGCCAGCAGTGGGGGACAGATAAAAAACATTCAGTACTTC. It specifies CASSGGQIKNIQYF. Complete variable domain (other parts from reference TRBV5-4 and TRBJ2-4): ETGVTQSPTHLIKTRGQQVTLRCSSQSGHNTVSWYQQALGQGPQFIFQYYREEENGRGNFPPRFSGLQFPNYSSELNVNALELDDSALYLCASSGGQIKNIQYFGAGTRLSVL.

The chain couples TRBV11-3 to TRBJ2-7; perhaps D is TRBD1 or TRBD2 (6 bases each). This CDR3 has 16 residues. Germline V gives CDR1 SGHNT, CDR2 YENEEA. The germline V and J ends were trimmed by 5 bases and 5 bases, with 22 bases remaining between them. As DNA, the CDR3 is TGTGCCAGCAGCCATGTGGAGGGGGTATTTTTCCACGAGCAGTACTTC. The encoded protein is CASSHVEGVFFHEQYF.

The chain joins TRBV5-4 to TRBJ2-2; D gene ambiguous. Germline-derived CDR1 and CDR2 are SGHNT and YYREEE (reference sequence). This CDR3 is 13 amino acids long. V was cut by 0 bases and J by 6 bases, with 6 bases left in between. The CDR3 region has the DNA TGTGCCAGCAGCTTGGTAGGATCCGGGGAGCTGTTTTTT. This translates into CASSLVGSGELFF.

CDR3 protein: CASSLDSTNTEAFF. CDR3 nucleotide sequence: TGTGCCAGCAGTCTTGACAGTACAAACACTGAAGCTTTCTTT. The rearrangement links TRBV28 to TRBJ1-1, with a possible D match to TRBD1 (5 bases). CDR1 is MDHEN, CDR2 SYDVKM, per germline. Trimming removed 5 bases at V and 2 bases at J, with 12 bases between. The CDR3 contains 14 residues. The full variable domain, completed using reference TRBV28 and TRBJ1-1, is DVKVTQSSRYLVKRTGEKVFLECVQDMDHENMFWYRQDPGLGLRLIYFSYDVKMKEKGDIPEGYSVSREKKERFSLILESASTNQTSMYLCASSLDSTNTEAFFGQGTRLTVV.

This clone was counted only a few times. The chain recombines TRBV12-3 or TRBV12-4 with TRBJ1-5, with TRBD1 matching over 7 bases. This CDR3 spans 13 amino acids. V was pared by 5 bases and J by 7 bases, with 5 bases of the junction left unmatched. The CDR3 nucleotides are TGTGCCAGCAGTACACAGACAGGGCAGCCCCAGCATTTT. It specifies CASSTQTGQPQHF.

The chain carries TRBV5-4 and TRBJ1-2, with 10 bases aligning to TRBD1. Germline trimming cut 4 bases from V and 6 bases from J; bases unmatched to any gene: 3. The CDR3 sequence is 13 residues long. Per germline, CDR1 SGHNT and CDR2 YYREEE (reference sequence). Here the CDR3 reads CASSPGTGDGYTF. DNA for the CDR3: TGTGCCAGCAGCCCGGGGACAGGGGATGGCTACACCTTC.

This clone was seen just once. The chain employs TRBV3-1 (or the pseudogene TRBV3-2) and TRBJ1-4, with D perhaps TRBD1 (6 bases). This CDR3 is built from 15 residues. CDR1 is LGHDT and CDR2 is YNNKEL in the germline V gene (reference sequence). Trimming pared 7 bases from V and 6 bases from J, leaving 18 bases between. CDR3 DNA: TGTGCCAGCACCTCCTGGGGGGCAGGGGATGAAAAACTGTTTTTT. This gives the protein CASTSWGAGDEKLFF.

The gene calls are TRBV19 and TRBJ1-2; D gene uncertain. Deletions cut 7 bases from V and 8 bases from J, with 17 bases between. The CDR3 consists of 13 residues. Per the germline V gene, CDR1 is LNHDA and CDR2 is SQIVND (reference sequence). The DNA for the CDR3 is TGTGCCAGTACCCTCCGGGTCAGTAGCGGCTACACCTTC. Residues: CASTLRVSSGYTF.

This clone came up once. This chain joins TRBV4-1 and TRBJ1-2; 7 bases are a match to TRBD1. Unmatched junction bases numbered 10, after V lost 5 bases and J lost 4 bases. The CDR3 consists of 15 residues. Germline loops: CDR1 MGHRA, CDR2 YSYEKL. CDR3 in DNA: TGCGCCAGCAGCGCCCAACAGGGGACCCTCTATGGCTACACCTTC. Protein: CASSAQQGTLYGYTF.

V is TRBV3-1 (or the pseudogene TRBV3-2) and J is TRBJ2-1; 7 nucleotides align to TRBD2. Per germline, CDR1 LGHDT and CDR2 YNNKEL (reference sequence). The ends lost 1 base at V and 4 bases at J; junction bases unmatched: 16. The length of the CDR3 is 19 residues. CDR3 amino acids: CASSQGGVVGRGIYNEQFF. The CDR3 nucleotides are TGTGCCAGCAGCCAAGGAGGAGTCGTGGGGCGGGGGATTTACAATGAGCAGTTCTTC.

J is TRBJ1-1 and V is TRBV5-1; D possibly corresponds to TRBD1 (5 bases). V was shortened by 1 base and J by 0 bases, with 10 bases between the two germline ends. This CDR3 region has 15 residues. CDR1 SGHRS and CDR2 YFSETQ come from the germline V gene. DNA for the CDR3: TGCGCCAGCAGCTTGACTGCAGGGTTGAACACTGAAGCTTTCTTT. Amino acid sequence: CASSLTAGLNTEAFF. Supplemented by reference TRBV5-1 and TRBJ1-1, the full variable domain reads KAGVTQTPRYLIKTRGQQVTLSCSPISGHRSVSWYQQTPGQGLQFLFEYFSETQRNKGNFPGRFSGRQFSNSRSEMNVSTLELGDSALYLCASSLTAGLNTEAFFGQGTRLTVV.

The rearrangement joins TRBV6-5 to TRBJ1-1; D is ambiguous. Trimming removed 4 bases from V and 0 bases from J, with 9 bases in between. Germline loops: CDR1 MNHEY, CDR2 SVGAGI. This CDR3 region has 14 residues. Here the CDR3 DNA reads TGTGCCAGCAGTTGGGAGGGAATGAACACTGAAGCTTTCTTT. This gives the protein CASSWEGMNTEAFF.

CDR3 protein: CATSRDRGSSYGYTF. The DNA for the CDR3 is TGTGCCACCAGCAGAGATCGAGGCAGTTCCTATGGCTACACCTTC. The chain uses TRBV15 and TRBJ1-2; no definite D call. V lost 0 bases and J lost 4, with 12 bases in between. Germline CDR1 reads LNHNV; CDR2 reads YYDKDF (reference sequence). The CDR3 is 15 residues long.

The chain recombines TRBV5-4 with TRBJ2-7; 7 bases map to TRBD1. Germline values: CDR1 SGHNT, CDR2 YYREEE (reference sequence). V gave up 4 bases and J gave up 3 bases; unmatched junction bases: 7. The CDR3 totals 14 residues. The CDR3 loop reads CASSTPGQNYEQYF. DNA of the CDR3: TGTGCCAGCAGCACACCGGGACAGAACTACGAGCAGTACTTC.

This CDR3 is CASIPPGLGTEAFF. The CDR3 bases are TGTGCCAGTATCCCCCCGGGTTTAGGCACTGAAGCTTTCTTT. V is TRBV19 and J is TRBJ1-1; D ambiguous. V was clipped by 7 bases and J by 4 bases, with 16 bases between them. The CDR3 is made up of 14 amino acids. Germline-derived CDR1 and CDR2 are LNHDA and SQIVND (reference sequence).

V and J are TRBV6-5 and TRBJ2-7, with a possible D match to TRBD2 (5 bases). Trimming pared 0 bases from V and 2 bases from J, leaving 14 bases between. The germline CDR1 and CDR2 sequences are MNHEY and SVGAGI. CDR3 length: 16 amino acids. This CDR3 is CASSYSMRALAYEQYF. DNA of the CDR3: TGTGCCAGCAGTTACTCGATGAGGGCTTTGGCCTACGAGCAGTACTTC.

The rearrangement uses TRBV2 and TRBJ2-5, with D perhaps TRBD2 (5 bases). The CDR3 consists of 14 residues. CDR1 and CDR2 from the germline V gene are SNHLY and FYNNEI. Trimming stripped 6 bases from V and 5 bases from J, with 16 bases between. The CDR3 protein is CASRLDGGGETQYF. The DNA for the CDR3 is TGTGCCAGCAGGTTGGACGGCGGCGGGGAGACCCAGTACTTC. The variable domain in full, with the rest retrieved from reference TRBV2 and TRBJ2-5, is EPEVTQTPSHQVTQMGQEVILRCVPISNHLYFYWYRQILGQKVEFLVSFYNNEISEKSEIFDDQFSVERPDGSNFTLKIRSTKLEDSAMYFCASRLDGGGETQYFGPGTRLLVL.

Of note for this clone: Other DNA variants within this sample encode the same CDR3. This sequence joins TRBV6-5 and TRBJ1-6; D unclear. There are 16 residues in the CDR3. Trimming took 2 bases from V and 0 from J, leaving 8 bases between them. CDR1 is MNHEY, CDR2 SVGAGI, per germline. The DNA for the CDR3 is TGTGCCAGCAGTTACAGTAGGAGCTCCTATAATTCACCCCTCCACTTT. Protein: CASSYSRSSYNSPLHF.